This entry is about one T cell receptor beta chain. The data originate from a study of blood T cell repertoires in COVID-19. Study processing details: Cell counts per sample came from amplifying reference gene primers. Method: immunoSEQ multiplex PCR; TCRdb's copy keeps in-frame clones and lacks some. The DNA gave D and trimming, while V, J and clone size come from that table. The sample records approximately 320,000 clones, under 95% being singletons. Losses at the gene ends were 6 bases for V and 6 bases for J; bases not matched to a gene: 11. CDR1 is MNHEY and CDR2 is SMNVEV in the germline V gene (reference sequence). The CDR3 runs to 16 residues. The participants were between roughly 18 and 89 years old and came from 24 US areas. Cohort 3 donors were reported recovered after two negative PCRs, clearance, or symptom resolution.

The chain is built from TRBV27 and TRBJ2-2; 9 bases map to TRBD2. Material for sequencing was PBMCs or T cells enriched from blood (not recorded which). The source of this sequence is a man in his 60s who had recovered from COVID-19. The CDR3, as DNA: TGTGCCAGCAGACCCCTAGCGGGAAACGACGCCGGGGAGCTGTTTTTT. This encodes CASRPLAGNDAGELFF.